The 18 T cell receptor beta chains reported below all come from one sample, sequenced in a study of T-cell memory formation after mild COVID-19 (dated by TCRdb to the early 2020s). Library construction relied on 5' RACE. Sequencing used an Illumina NovaSeq 6000. The public sequencing data were trimmed at Q25 with fastp and processed into clonotypes with MiXCR by TCRdb, which kept only in-frame beta chains. Merged by CDR3 protein, the rows form single entries marked with the most common genes and DNA. In this sample the table shows 400,000 to 500,000 distinct CDR3 sequences, 20% of which occur a single time. The top ten hold about 8.8% of the sample. The sequenced sample consisted of PBMCs or a T cell subset sorted from them (not recorded which). The origin of the receptors is an adult woman who had mild COVID-19 (a few samples of this study predate the infection). The sample titles of this study are shuffled in the database, so cell type and time point are left out; the donor was told from shared clones.

This chain connects TRBV10-3 to TRBJ2-5, with a tentative D call TRBD1 (5 bases). Germline values: CDR1 ENHRY, CDR2 SYGVKD. This CDR3 is built from 14 residues. V gave up 1 base and J gave up 4 bases, with 10 bases separating them. The chain's CDR3 is CAISELAGRETQYF. For the CDR3, the DNA is TGTGCCATCAGTGAGTTGGCAGGGCGAGAGACCCAGTACTTC.

In DNA, the CDR3 is TGTGCCAGCAGCGTGCCGAATCCGGTGACTGAAGCTTTCTTT. Translation: CASSVPNPVTEAFF. J is TRBJ1-1 and V is TRBV9; D not resolved. CDR3 length: 14 residues. The germline V gene encodes CDR1 SGDLS and CDR2 YYNGEE. The germline V and J ends were trimmed by 2 bases and 5 bases, with 13 bases remaining between them.

V and J are TRBV3-1 and TRBJ1-2, with TRBD1 identical over 7 bases. The germline V gene has CDR1 LGHDT and CDR2 YNNKEL (reference sequence). The CDR3 is 14 residues long. V shed 1 base and J 7 bases; nucleotides not matched to a gene: 6. The CDR3 loop reads CASSQATGAGGYTF. For the CDR3, the DNA is TGTGCCAGCAGCCAAGCAACAGGGGCCGGTGGCTACACCTTC.

This clonotype has a handful of counts. V usage is TRBV3-1 and J usage is TRBJ2-3, with 8 bases fitting TRBD2. The CDR3 loop spans 16 amino acids. V shed 1 base, J shed 4 bases, and the junction held 7 bases outside the gene matches. Per the germline V gene, CDR1 is LGHDT and CDR2 is YNNKEL (reference sequence). CDR3: CASSQGISGNADTQYF. The CDR3 DNA reads as TGTGCCAGCAGCCAAGGTATTAGCGGGAACGCAGATACGCAGTATTTT.

This clonotype was recorded a few times. The chain combines TRBV15 with TRBJ2-6, with 8 bases matching TRBD1. The CDR3 totals 21 residues. With 1 base clipped from V and 2 bases from J, the junction kept 16 bases outside the gene matches. Germline V gene sequence: CDR1 LNHNV, CDR2 YYDKDF (reference sequence). The CDR3 is CATSRGVFSGQGETGANVLTF. CDR3 nucleotides: TGTGCCACCAGCAGAGGCGTTTTCTCCGGACAGGGTGAGACTGGGGCCAACGTCCTGACTTTC.

This chain joins TRBV2 and TRBJ2-1; possibly TRBD2 for D (5 bases). Germline V CDR1 and CDR2: SNHLY, FYNNEI. This CDR3 is built from 12 residues. The V end was cut by 6 bases, the J end by 4 bases, with 7 bases between. CDR3 amino acids: CASRWEYNEQFF. The CDR3 region has the DNA TGTGCCAGCAGGTGGGAGTACAATGAGCAGTTCTTC.

Remarks on this clonotype: Compared with germline, one end of the junction differs, possibly owing to a read error. The gene calls are TRBV12-3 or TRBV12-4 and TRBJ2-7; D remains ambiguous. The CDR3 runs 14 residues. DNA for the CDR3: TGTGCCAGCAGCTTAGGTATCAGCTCCCACGAGCAGTACTTC. Translation gives CASSLGISSHEQYF.

In this sample, this clonotype turned up a few times. The chain couples TRBV20-1 to TRBJ2-3; TRBD1 might be the D (6 bases). Germline V gene lookup returns CDR1 DFQATT and CDR2 SNEGSKA (reference sequence). CDR3 size: 15 residues. Trimming took off 0 bases at V and 0 bases at J, with 10 bases between the two ends. Written as DNA, the CDR3 is TGCAGTGCTAGAGATCCCCAGGGGAGCACAGATACGCAGTATTTT. Encoded protein: CSARDPQGSTDTQYF.

The chain joins TRBV12-3 or TRBV12-4 to TRBJ2-3; D remains ambiguous. The CDR3 is 16 amino acids. Deletions cut 6 bases from V and 2 bases from J, with 18 bases between. For the CDR3, the DNA is TGTGCCAGCAGCCACCCGTGGGCAGCAGTCACAGATACGCAGTATTTT. It codes for CASSHPWAAVTDTQYF.

This clonotype was found a few times. The chain joins TRBV12-3 or TRBV12-4 to TRBJ1-2; 8 positions agree with TRBD1. V dropped 6 bases and J dropped 7; count of bases not matched to a gene: 13. The CDR3 loop spans 15 amino acids. The CDR3 loop reads CASSHPLAGGFGYTF. The CDR3 DNA follows: TGTGCCAGCAGCCACCCCTTGGCAGGGGGCTTTGGCTACACCTTC.

V and J are TRBV29-1 and TRBJ2-3; no clear D gene. CDR3 length equals 16 residues. V was cut by 2 bases and J by 4 bases, with 19 bases left in between. Per germline, CDR1 SQVTM and CDR2 ANQGSEA. DNA of the CDR3: TGCAGCGTTGAAAGTGAATCCCCAGGAAGTTCAGATACGCAGTATTTT. Its translation: CSVESESPGSSDTQYF.

This clonotype showed up just a few times. The rearrangement uses TRBV29-1 and TRBJ2-2; D may be TRBD1 (5 bases). The germline V gene encodes CDR1 SQVTM and CDR2 ANQGSEA. Trimming cost V 7 bases and J 2 bases, with 11 bases left between them. This CDR3 contains 13 residues. The CDR3 nucleotides read TGCAGCGGGGGAAGGGGCAACACCGGGGAGCTGTTTTTT. It codes for CSGGRGNTGELFF.

The CDR3 DNA follows: TGTGCCAGCAGCCCTTTTTTATGGGGACTAGCGGGAGATGATACGCAGTATTTT. This sequence encodes CASSPFLWGLAGDDTQYF. J is TRBJ2-3 and V is TRBV9; 14 nucleotides line up with TRBD2. J lost 6 bases, V lost 4 bases, and 13 bases had no gene match. The CDR3 contains 18 residues. Germline lookup yields CDR1 SGDLS and CDR2 YYNGEE.

This clonotype was counted between two and nine times. As DNA, the CDR3 is TGTGCCAGCAGCCAAGAAAGACTAGCGGGGCCAAGGGGGAATGAGCAGTTCTTC. Protein: CASSQERLAGPRGNEQFF. This rearrangement joins TRBV3-1 to TRBJ2-1; 11 nucleotides line up with TRBD2. The germline V gene encodes CDR1 LGHDT and CDR2 YNNKEL (reference sequence). V lost 0 bases, J lost 7 bases, and 11 bases stayed unmatched. The CDR3 covers 18 residues.

This clonotype occurred a few times. The rearrangement joins TRBV3-1 to TRBJ2-2; 9 nucleotides agree with TRBD2. J was trimmed by 6 bases and V by 0 bases; bases with no gene match: 8. The CDR3 runs 17 residues. Germline CDR1 is LGHDT and CDR2 is YNNKEL (reference sequence). The CDR3 DNA follows: TGTGCCAGCAGCCAAGATCTCCGGACTAGCGCTCCCGGGGAGCTGTTTTTT. This gives the protein CASSQDLRTSAPGELFF.

The CDR3 sequence is CASSRKTGESVTF. The CDR3 coding sequence is TGTGCCAGCAGCCGTAAGACAGGGGAGAGTGTCACCTTC. This chain joins TRBV4-2 and TRBJ1-2; 8 nucleotides agree with TRBD1. Germline V gives CDR1 LGHNA, CDR2 YNFKEQ. The CDR3 length is 13 residues. V lost 4 bases, J lost 13 bases, and 11 bases stayed unmatched.

This clonotype was seen more than once but under ten times. The V and J genes are TRBV7-2 and TRBJ1-2, with D possibly matching TRBD1 (5 bases). Trimming stripped 2 bases from V and 6 bases from J, with 13 bases between. The CDR3 is made up of 14 amino acids. Germline V gene data show CDR1 as SGHTA and CDR2 as FQGNSA. CDR3 region: CASSLLPGKDGYTF. The CDR3, as DNA: TGTGCCAGCAGCTTACTCCCAGGGAAGGATGGCTACACCTTC.

This clonotype came up a few times. The chain joins TRBV6-5 to TRBJ1-1; D unresolved. V lost 0 bases and J 0 bases, leaving 8 bases between the germline ends. The CDR3 loop spans 15 amino acids. The germline V gene has CDR1 MNHEY and CDR2 SVGAGI. This CDR3 is CASSYSGYLNTEAFF. The CDR3 DNA reads TGTGCCAGCAGTTACTCGGGGTATTTGAACACTGAAGCTTTCTTT.